The 20 T cell receptor beta chains below come from one sample, sequenced in a study of neurological immune-mediated disorders. TCRdb re-called the 5' RACE reads through MiXCR, storing one row per CDR3 protein. In the table there are fewer than 45,000 distinct CDR3 sequences, around 7.8% of which are singletons. Sequencing was performed on PBMCs. The receptors come from a woman aged 40 to 55 in good health.

Ten or more counts support this clonotype. The CDR3, as DNA: TGTGCCAGCAGTCCCTACCCGGAGGATGAGCAGTTCTTC. Protein product: CASSPYPEDEQFF. The chain carries TRBV6-5 and TRBJ2-1; a weak D match, TRBD2 (5 bases). Germline CDR1 MNHEY, CDR2 SVGAGI. The CDR3 spans 13 residues. Trimming stripped 5 bases from V and 8 bases from J, with 13 bases between.

This clonotype was recorded many times. This rearrangement joins TRBV6-2 or TRBV6-3 to TRBJ2-7; D not resolved. V was shortened by 11 bases and J by 7 bases, with 18 bases between the two germline ends. This CDR3 is 12 amino acids long. CDR1 MNHEY and CDR2 SVGEGT come from the germline V gene. Here the CDR3 DNA reads TGTGCCCCCAAAAGGGCCAGCAAAGAGCAGTACGTC. Translated, it gives CAPKRASKEQYV.

This clonotype was found many times. J is TRBJ2-6 and V is TRBV7-2; D not certain. This CDR3 spans 19 amino acids. V dropped 5 bases and J dropped 0 bases, with 20 bases sitting between them. Germline V gene lookup returns CDR1 SGHTA and CDR2 FQGNSA. CDR3 bases: TGTGCCAGCAGCACCCGCGCCAACCAGAGGCTCTCTGGGGCCAACGTCCTGACTTTC. Translating gives CASSTRANQRLSGANVLTF.

This clonotype was seen at least ten times. The chain uses TRBV6-1 and TRBJ1-1; D is uncertain. This CDR3 region has 13 residues. CDR1 is MNHNS, CDR2 SASEGT, per germline. Trimming took 4 bases from V and 0 from J, leaving 6 bases between them. The CDR3 region is CASSAPMNTEAFF. CDR3 nucleotides: TGTGCCAGCAGTGCACCTATGAACACTGAAGCTTTCTTT.

In its sample, this clonotype was seen many times. V gene TRBV12-3 or TRBV12-4 combines with J gene TRBJ1-1, with a possible D match to TRBD1 (5 bases). The V and J ends lost 5 bases and 1 base respectively, with 11 bases between them. The CDR3 contains 14 residues. The DNA of the CDR3 is TGTGCCAGCAGTAAACGGGGGGGGAACACTGAAGCTTTCTTT. Protein sequence: CASSKRGGNTEAFF.

This clonotype was observed many times. The rearrangement joins TRBV12-3 or TRBV12-4 to TRBJ1-1; D remains unclear. The length of the CDR3 is 16 residues. Trimming left V 5 bases short and J 4 bases short, with 20 bases between. The DNA of the CDR3 is TGTGCCAGCAGTAACGAATGGGCATTCGAGGGCACTGAAGCTTTCTTT. This sequence encodes CASSNEWAFEGTEAFF.

This clonotype was picked up many times. The chain has TRBV12-3 or TRBV12-4 and TRBJ1-1; no firm D call. The CDR3 covers 13 residues. V was trimmed by 1 base and J by 1 base, leaving 4 bases between them. The CDR3 here is CASSLGANTEAFF. The CDR3 nucleotides read TGTGCCAGCAGTTTAGGCGCGAACACTGAAGCTTTCTTT.

This clonotype was counted ten times or more. The genes are TRBV28 and TRBJ2-7; 10 bases align to TRBD1. V dropped 1 base and J dropped 3; count of bases not matched to a gene: 3. The CDR3 runs 15 residues. Germline CDR1 MDHEN, CDR2 SYDVKM. The CDR3 loop reads CASSLFWDRGYEQYF. CDR3 bases: TGTGCCAGCAGTTTATTCTGGGACAGGGGCTACGAGCAGTACTTC. Drawing the rest from reference TRBV28 and TRBJ2-7, the complete variable domain is DVKVTQSSRYLVKRTGEKVFLECVQDMDHENMFWYRQDPGLGLRLIYFSYDVKMKEKGDIPEGYSVSREKKERFSLILESASTNQTSMYLCASSLFWDRGYEQYFGPGTRLTVT.

This clonotype was found many times. The genes are TRBV3-1 and TRBJ1-3; D not certain. The V gene's germline CDR1 is LGHDT and CDR2 YNNKEL (reference sequence). The V end lost 3 bases, the J end lost 0 bases, and 9 bases lay between the germline ends. The CDR3 runs 15 residues. The CDR3 protein is CASSQVSPSGNTIYF. The CDR3 bases are TGTGCCAGCAGCCAGGTCAGTCCCTCTGGAAACACCATATATTTT. Full variable domain (outside the CDR3, taken from reference TRBV3-1 and TRBJ1-3): DTAVSQTPKYLVTQMGNDKSIKCEQNLGHDTMYWYKQDSKKFLKIMFSYNNKELIINETVPNRFSPKSPDKAHLNLHINSLELGDSAVYFCASSQVSPSGNTIYFGEGSWLTVV.

This clonotype came up many times. The chain carries TRBV6-5 and TRBJ2-3, with D perhaps matching TRBD1 or TRBD2 (5 bases each). This CDR3 is built from 14 residues. Germline values: CDR1 MNHEY, CDR2 SVGAGI. Trimming took off 6 bases at V and 5 bases at J, with 15 bases between the two ends. CDR3 loop: CASSQRGTIDTQYF. Here the CDR3 DNA reads TGTGCCAGCAGCCAGAGGGGTACGATAGATACGCAGTATTTT.

This clonotype was observed many times. The chain employs TRBV9 and TRBJ1-5; the D is unclear. Germline V gene data show CDR1 as SGDLS and CDR2 as YYNGEE. This CDR3 comprises 16 residues. V was clipped by 4 bases and J by 3 bases, with 17 bases between them. The CDR3 here is CASSPSPGGINQPQHF. DNA for the CDR3: TGTGCCAGCAGCCCCTCACCGGGTGGGATCAATCAGCCCCAGCATTTT.

This clonotype came up many times. The chain has TRBV5-1 and TRBJ2-7; D possibly corresponds to TRBD2 (6 bases). From germline, CDR1 is SGHRS and CDR2 YFSETQ. The CDR3 runs 15 residues. V lost 0 bases and J lost 3, with 13 bases in between. The chain's CDR3 is CASSLDSRRGYEQYV. The CDR3 nucleotides read TGCGCCAGCAGCTTGGATAGCCGGCGGGGCTACGAGCAGTACGTC.

This clonotype showed up many times. The chain uses TRBV4-2 and TRBJ2-1; 9 positions match TRBD2. Germline lookup yields CDR1 LGHNA and CDR2 YNFKEQ. V lost 0 bases to trimming and J lost 2 bases; unmatched junction nucleotides: 2. The CDR3 runs 16 residues. CDR3 sequence reads: CASSQDAGGPYNEQFF. CDR3 coding DNA: TGTGCCAGCAGCCAAGACGCGGGGGGGCCCTACAATGAGCAGTTCTTC.

This clonotype was detected ten times or more. CDR3 bases: TGTGCCGCCCGCGGGGCGATCAATCAGCCCCAGCATTTT. Protein product: CAARGAINQPQHF. The chain joins TRBV6-5 to TRBJ1-5, with D possibly TRBD1 on 5 matching bases. CDR3 size: 13 residues. Germline CDR1 is MNHEY and CDR2 is SVGAGI. Trimming removed 11 bases from V and 3 bases from J, with 14 bases in between.

This clonotype was seen repeatedly, ten times or more. The rearrangement joins TRBV9 to TRBJ2-3, with D uncertain. The V gene lost 2 bases and the J gene lost 6 bases, with 10 bases spanning the gap. The CDR3 sequence is 13 residues long. The germline V gene has CDR1 SGDLS and CDR2 YYNGEE. The CDR3 loop is CASSVSFADTQYF. The CDR3 DNA reads as TGTGCCAGCAGCGTCTCCTTCGCGGATACGCAGTATTTT.

This clonotype was seen many times. The V gene is TRBV7-9, the J gene TRBJ1-2; possibly TRBD1 for D (6 bases). Germline CDR1 is SEHNR and CDR2 is FQNEAQ (reference sequence). The CDR3 runs to 14 residues. The V and J ends lost 5 bases and 0 bases respectively, with 10 bases between them. The DNA for the CDR3 is TGTGCCAGCAGCCCTGGACAGTCTAACTATGGCTACACCTTC. Translated: CASSPGQSNYGYTF.

This clonotype has ten or more counts. This rearrangement joins TRBV7-9 to TRBJ1-2; TRBD1 is a possible D gene (5 bases). Looked up from germline, CDR1 is SEHNR and CDR2 is FQNEAQ (reference sequence). The CDR3 is 15 residues long. V lost 1 base and J 6 bases, leaving 15 bases between the germline ends. CDR3 residues: CASSLDDWDRNGYTF. CDR3 DNA: TGTGCCAGCAGCTTAGACGATTGGGACCGTAATGGCTACACCTTC.

The table lists this clonotype with many counts. V gene TRBV7-9 combines with J gene TRBJ2-1; the D gene is possibly TRBD2 (5 bases). Per germline, CDR1 SEHNR and CDR2 FQNEAQ (reference sequence). This CDR3 is 13 amino acids long. Deletions cut 5 bases from V and 12 bases from J, with 17 bases between. The CDR3 DNA follows: TGTGCCAGCAGCACCCCGACTAACCTCGGGCAGTTCTTC. It codes for CASSTPTNLGQFF.

The table lists this clonotype with many counts. The chain employs TRBV5-1 and TRBJ2-3, with D unresolved. Trimming shortened V by 4 bases and J by 0 bases, and 6 bases separated the two germline ends. The CDR3 spans 13 residues. The germline gives CDR1 SGHRS, CDR2 YFSETQ. The CDR3 nucleotides read TGCGCCAGCAGCCCAGCTAGCACAGATACGCAGTATTTT. Amino acid sequence: CASSPASTDTQYF.

At least ten counts were recorded for this clonotype. The rearrangement uses TRBV5-1 and TRBJ1-1, with TRBD1 identical over 11 bases. Germline V gene lookup returns CDR1 SGHRS and CDR2 YFSETQ. Trimming removed 4 bases from V and 5 bases from J; junction bases left unmatched: 7. The CDR3 totals 15 residues. This CDR3 is CASSPRDRGTTEAFF. The DNA for the CDR3 is TGCGCCAGCAGCCCCCGGGACAGGGGGACTACTGAAGCTTTCTTT.